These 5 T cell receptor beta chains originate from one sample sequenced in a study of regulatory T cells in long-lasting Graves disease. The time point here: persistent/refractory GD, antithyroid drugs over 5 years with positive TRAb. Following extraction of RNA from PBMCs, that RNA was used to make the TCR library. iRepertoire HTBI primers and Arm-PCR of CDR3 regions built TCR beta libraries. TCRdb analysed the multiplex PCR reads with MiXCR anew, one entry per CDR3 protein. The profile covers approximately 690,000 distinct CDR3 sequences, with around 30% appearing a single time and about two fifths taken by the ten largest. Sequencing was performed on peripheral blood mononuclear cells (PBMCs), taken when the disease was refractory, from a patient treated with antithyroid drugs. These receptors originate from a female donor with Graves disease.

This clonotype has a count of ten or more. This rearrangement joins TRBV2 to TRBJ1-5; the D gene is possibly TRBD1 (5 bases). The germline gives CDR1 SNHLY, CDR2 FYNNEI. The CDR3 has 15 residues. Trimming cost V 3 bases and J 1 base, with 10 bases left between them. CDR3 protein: CASSDWRGSNQPQHF. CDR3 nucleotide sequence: TGTGCCAGCAGTGATTGGCGGGGCAGCAATCAGCCCCAGCATTTT.

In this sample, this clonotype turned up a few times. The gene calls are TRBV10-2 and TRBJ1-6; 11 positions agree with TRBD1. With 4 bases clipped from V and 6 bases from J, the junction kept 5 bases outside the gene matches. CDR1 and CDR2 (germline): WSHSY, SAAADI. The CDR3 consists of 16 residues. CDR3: CASSGGTGGSNSPLHF. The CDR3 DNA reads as TGCGCCAGCAGTGGCGGGACAGGGGGAAGTAATTCACCCCTCCACTTT.

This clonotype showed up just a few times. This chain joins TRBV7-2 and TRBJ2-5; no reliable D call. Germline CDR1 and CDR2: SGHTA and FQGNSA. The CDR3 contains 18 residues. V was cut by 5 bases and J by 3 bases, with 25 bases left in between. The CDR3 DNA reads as TGTGCCAGCAGCACACCGACGGGCAAAACTCCCCTGGAAGAGACCCAGTACTTC. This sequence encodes CASSTPTGKTPLEETQYF.

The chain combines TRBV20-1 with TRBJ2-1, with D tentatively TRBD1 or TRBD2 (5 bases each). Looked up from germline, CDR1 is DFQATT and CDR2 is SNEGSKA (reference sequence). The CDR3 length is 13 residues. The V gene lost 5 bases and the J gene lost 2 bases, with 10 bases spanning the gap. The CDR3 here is CSAGDVTYNEQFF. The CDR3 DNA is TGCAGTGCTGGGGACGTTACCTACAATGAGCAGTTCTTC.

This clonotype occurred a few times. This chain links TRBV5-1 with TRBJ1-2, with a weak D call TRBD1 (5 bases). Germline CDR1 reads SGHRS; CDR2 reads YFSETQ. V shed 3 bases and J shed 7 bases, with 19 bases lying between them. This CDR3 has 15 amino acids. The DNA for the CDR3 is TGCGCCAGCAGCTCCGCCTGGGACGGCGGTGGTGGCTACACCTTC. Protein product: CASSSAWDGGGGYTF.